This TCR beta chain was sequenced in a study of shared clonotypes between healthy human individuals (dated by TCRdb to 2020 to 2021). Notes on the research overall: The cohort included three men and a couple of women between 18 and 49 years of age. For each donor, three plates each were used for CD4 naive and CD4 memory, two plates were used for CD8 naive, and one plate was used for CD8 memory. To estimate repertoire size and how much clonotypes are shared between individuals, the study performed deep sequencing of blood TCR repertoires from a handful of healthy adults. To increase sequencing depth and limit assay-specific biases, TCR repertoire library preparation and sequencing were carried out by different laboratories using diverse techniques. Each donor's leukapheresis produced roughly between roughly 0.94 and 9.5 billion PBMCs.

Summary of the overall study and its limitations: Roughly 5.2% of naive CD4, 3.5% of naive CD8, 2% to 2.5% of memory CD4, and about 0.4% of memory CD8 clonotypes were shared across several donors. Even with the large sequencing depth, rarefaction of the sorted-subset datasets indicated that sequencing was incomplete. Compared with non-shared clonotypes, clonotypes shared by all four sorted-subset donors had higher generation probabilities. The genetic and exposure-history diversity represented was limited by the small number of donors. Only blood was sampled, and tissue TCR repertoires likely differ from those in blood. Pairwise subsampling indicated that sequencing depth was expected to affect the degree of clonotype sharing among donors. Larger estimated clonotype richness was generally found for naive subsets than for memory subsets.

Healthy HIV-negative adults with no recently reported acute infections or vaccinations were included as donors. All donors were Caucasian adults living in Nashville, Tennessee, USA. CD4+ T cells were enriched by magnetic negative selection; naive cells were then positively selected on CD45RA, and the negative fraction formed the memory subset. Blood was obtained by leukapheresis, after which PBMCs were separated by Ficoll-Histopaque density gradient centrifugation and cryopreserved in liquid nitrogen vapor phase. Analytical flow cytometry was used to check the purity and quantity of every magnetically sorted T cell population. Genomic DNA was isolated from every sorted fraction and measured by UV absorbance on a Nanodrop 2000c. The trim is 5 bases for V and 5 bases for J, with a gap of 13 bases between the germline ends. CDR1 and CDR2, per the germline V gene, are SGHTA and FQGNSA. The CDR3 covers 14 residues, taking in both the cysteine and the phenylalanine. Only the CDR3 part of the read is kept: 42 bases, read in frame from the first base.

Notes on this clone: Its antigen has not been determined. The record has no base qualities; no much larger clone is one base away.

TCR CDR3 regions were amplified from genomic DNA by multiplex PCR using the deep immunoSEQ assay. For each cell subset, the extracted genomic DNA was distributed evenly across all wells of several immunoSEQ 96-well plates, and each plate served as one replicate. For sorted subsets, around 200 ng genomic DNA, equal to about 30,000 T cell genomes, was loaded into each replicate PCR. The purified libraries were quantified using a Qubit 3.0 fluorometer, sized with a Bioanalyzer 2100, and then quantified again using the KAPA Library Quantification kit. A separate single-read 150-cycle Illumina NextSeq 550 flow cell was used to sequence each immunoSEQ 96-well plate. In the paper's pipeline: Because only junctional sequences without quality scores were contained in the immunoSEQ output, filtering matching that applied to full-length reads could not be performed. Sequences were annotated with PyIR, a Python wrapper for IgBLAST v1.9, using IMGT germline references to assign V/J genes and CDR3. Any read was removed if the V/J assignment was weak (E-value above 1e-6), the CDR3 was missing, or the read contained stop codons, out-of-frame junctions, or ambiguous translated residues. V3J clonotypes were defined as sequences sharing an identical inferred V gene, J gene, and CDR3 amino acid sequence. To compute the percentage overlap between repertoires, the number of shared unique clonotypes was divided by the size of the smaller repertoire. Repertoire richness was assessed with RTK rarefaction, the Chao1 estimator, and Recon v2.1 estimates of unobserved clonotypes. OLGA was used to compute generation probabilities for all TCRbeta clonotypes that the gDNA method yielded from four donors. Here the immuneACCESS table is served through TCRdb, limited to in-frame sequences with V and J called. Missing clones are a known gap in these copies; in checked studies unresolved V genes cover under half, and the rest lacks a known reason. For V, J and clone size, that table is used; D and trimming come from the DNA. The sample profile shows some 1 million clones; 60% to 80% of them were found once. The top ten clonotypes cover around 1.4% of the sample.

This TCR derives from a man between 18 and 29 years old in good health. The chain was built from TRBV7-2 and TRBJ2-1; the D gene cannot be named for sure. Source material: memory CD4+ T cells sorted from blood. The cell subset or site label for this specimen denotes: CD45RA-negative fraction. The CDR3 sequence is CASSPPPGHNEQFF. The nucleotide sequence reads TGTGCCAGCAGCCCCCCACCTGGCCACAATGAGCAGTTCTTC.